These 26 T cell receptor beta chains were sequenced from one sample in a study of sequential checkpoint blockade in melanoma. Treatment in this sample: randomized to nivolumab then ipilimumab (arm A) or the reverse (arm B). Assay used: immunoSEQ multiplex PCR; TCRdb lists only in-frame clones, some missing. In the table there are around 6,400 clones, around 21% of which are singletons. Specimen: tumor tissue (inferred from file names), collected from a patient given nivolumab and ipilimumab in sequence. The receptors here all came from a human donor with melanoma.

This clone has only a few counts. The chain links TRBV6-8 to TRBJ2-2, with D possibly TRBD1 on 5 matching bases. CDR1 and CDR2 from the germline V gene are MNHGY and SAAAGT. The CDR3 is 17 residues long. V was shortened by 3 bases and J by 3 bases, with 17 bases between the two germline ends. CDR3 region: CASSYSSGREYTGELFF. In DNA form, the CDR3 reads TGTGCCAGCAGTTATTCATCGGGCAGGGAATACACCGGGGAGCTGTTTTTT.

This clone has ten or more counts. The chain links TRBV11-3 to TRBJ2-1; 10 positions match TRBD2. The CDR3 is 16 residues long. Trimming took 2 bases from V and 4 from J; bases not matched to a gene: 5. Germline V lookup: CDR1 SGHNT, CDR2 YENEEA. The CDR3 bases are TGTGCCAGCAGCTTAACCCTAGCGGGAGATTACAATGAGCAGTTCTTC. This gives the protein CASSLTLAGDYNEQFF.

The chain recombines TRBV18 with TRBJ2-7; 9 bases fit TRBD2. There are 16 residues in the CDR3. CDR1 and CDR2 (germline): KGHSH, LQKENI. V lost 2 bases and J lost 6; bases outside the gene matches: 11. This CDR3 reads CASSPLGAGGPREQYF. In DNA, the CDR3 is TGTGCCAGCTCACCATTAGGTGCGGGAGGGCCTCGCGAGCAGTACTTC.

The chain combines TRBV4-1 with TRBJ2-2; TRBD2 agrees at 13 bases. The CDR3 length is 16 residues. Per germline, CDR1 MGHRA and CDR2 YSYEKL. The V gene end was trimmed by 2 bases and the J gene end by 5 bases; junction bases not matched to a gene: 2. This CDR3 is CASSQWTSGSTGELFF. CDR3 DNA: TGCGCCAGCAGCCAATGGACTAGCGGGAGTACCGGGGAGCTGTTTTTT.

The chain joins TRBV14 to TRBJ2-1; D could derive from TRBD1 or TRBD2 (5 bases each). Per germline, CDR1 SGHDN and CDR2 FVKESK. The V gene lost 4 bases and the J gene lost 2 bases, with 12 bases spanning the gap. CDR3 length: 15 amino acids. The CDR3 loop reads CASSPRGPAYNEQFF. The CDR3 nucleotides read TGTGCCAGCAGCCCTCGGGGACCAGCCTACAATGAGCAGTTCTTC.

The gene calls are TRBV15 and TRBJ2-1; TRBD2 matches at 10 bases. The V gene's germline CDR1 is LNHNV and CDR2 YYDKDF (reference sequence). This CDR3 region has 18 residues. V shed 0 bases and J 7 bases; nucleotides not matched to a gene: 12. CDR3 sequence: CATSRDPMASGRMNEQFF. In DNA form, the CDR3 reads TGTGCCACCAGCAGAGATCCAATGGCTAGCGGGAGAATGAATGAGCAGTTCTTC.

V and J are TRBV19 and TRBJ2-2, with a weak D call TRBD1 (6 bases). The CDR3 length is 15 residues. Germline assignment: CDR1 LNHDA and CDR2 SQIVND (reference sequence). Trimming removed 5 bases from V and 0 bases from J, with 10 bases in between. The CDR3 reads CASSQQGTNTGELFF. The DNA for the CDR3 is TGTGCCAGTAGTCAACAGGGAACGAACACCGGGGAGCTGTTTTTT. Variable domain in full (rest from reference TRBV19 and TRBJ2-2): DGGITQSPKYLFRKEGQNVTLSCEQNLNHDAMYWYRQDPGQGLRLIYYSQIVNDFQKGDIAEGYSVSREKKESFPLTVTSAQKNPTAFYLCASSQQGTNTGELFFGEGSRLTVL.

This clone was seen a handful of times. The CDR3 nucleotides are TGTGCCAGCAGTAGCCCCTCTACAGGCTCTAATGAAAAACTGTTTTTT. Protein product: CASSSPSTGSNEKLFF. The rearrangement links TRBV28 to TRBJ1-4, with D tentatively TRBD1 (5 bases). CDR1 and CDR2 from the germline V gene are MDHEN and SYDVKM. Trimming cost V 5 bases and J 3 bases, with 16 bases left between them. CDR3 length: 16 amino acids.

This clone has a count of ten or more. This chain's CDR3 is CASSKRDASYEQYF. CDR3 bases: TGTGCCAGCAGCAAACGGGACGCCTCCTACGAGCAGTACTTC. This chain joins TRBV11-3 and TRBJ2-7, with D possibly being TRBD1 or TRBD2 (5 bases each). This CDR3 comprises 14 residues. Germline V gives CDR1 SGHNT, CDR2 YENEEA. Deletions cut 5 bases from V and 0 bases from J, with 11 bases between.

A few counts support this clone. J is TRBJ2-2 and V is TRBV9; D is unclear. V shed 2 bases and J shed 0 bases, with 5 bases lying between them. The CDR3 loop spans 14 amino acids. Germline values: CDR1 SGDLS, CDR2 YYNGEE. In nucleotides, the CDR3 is TGTGCCAGCAGCGTCACTTCGAACACCGGGGAGCTGTTTTTT. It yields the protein CASSVTSNTGELFF.

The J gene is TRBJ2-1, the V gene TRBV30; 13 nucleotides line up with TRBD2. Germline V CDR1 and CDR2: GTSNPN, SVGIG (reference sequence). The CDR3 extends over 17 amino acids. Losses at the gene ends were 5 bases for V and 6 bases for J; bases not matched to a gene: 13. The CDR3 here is CAWLTTGTSGIGNEQFF. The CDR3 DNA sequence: TGTGCCTGGCTTACGACCGGGACTAGCGGGATCGGCAATGAGCAGTTCTTC.

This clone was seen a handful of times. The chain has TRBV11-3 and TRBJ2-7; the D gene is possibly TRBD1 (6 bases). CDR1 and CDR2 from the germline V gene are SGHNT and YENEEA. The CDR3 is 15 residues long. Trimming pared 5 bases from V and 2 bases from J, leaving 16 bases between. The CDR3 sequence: CASSPGRGPPYEQYF. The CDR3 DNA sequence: TGTGCCAGCAGCCCCGGCAGGGGACCTCCCTACGAGCAGTACTTC. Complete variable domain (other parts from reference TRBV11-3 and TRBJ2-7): EAGVVQSPRYKIIEKKQPVAFWCNPISGHNTLYWYLQNLGQGPELLIRYENEEAVDDSQLPKDRFSAERLKGVDSTLKIQPAELGDSAVYLCASSPGRGPPYEQYFGPGTRLTVT.

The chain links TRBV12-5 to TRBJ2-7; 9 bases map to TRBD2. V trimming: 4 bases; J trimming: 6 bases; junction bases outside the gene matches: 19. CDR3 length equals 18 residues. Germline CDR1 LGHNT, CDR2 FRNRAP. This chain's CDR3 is CASGSPDGGAGGPVEQYF. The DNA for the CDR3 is TGTGCTAGTGGTTCTCCCGATGGCGGGGCGGGAGGGCCGGTCGAGCAGTACTTC.

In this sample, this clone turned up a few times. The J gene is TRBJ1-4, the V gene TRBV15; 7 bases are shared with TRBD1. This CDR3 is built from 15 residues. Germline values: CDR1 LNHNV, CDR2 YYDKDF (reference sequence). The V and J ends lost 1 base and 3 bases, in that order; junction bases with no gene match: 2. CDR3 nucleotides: TGTGCCACCAGCAGAGGACAGGGAGCTAATGAAAAACTGTTTTTT. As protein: CATSRGQGANEKLFF.

Here the CDR3 DNA reads TGTGCCAGCAGTGAGTGGCAAATGAGAAATCAGCCCCAGCATTTT. Translated: CASSEWQMRNQPQHF. This rearrangement joins TRBV6-8 to TRBJ1-5; D ambiguous. This CDR3 region has 15 residues. Germline V gene data show CDR1 as MNHGY and CDR2 as SAAAGT. The V end was cut by 5 bases, the J end by 4 bases, with 15 bases between.

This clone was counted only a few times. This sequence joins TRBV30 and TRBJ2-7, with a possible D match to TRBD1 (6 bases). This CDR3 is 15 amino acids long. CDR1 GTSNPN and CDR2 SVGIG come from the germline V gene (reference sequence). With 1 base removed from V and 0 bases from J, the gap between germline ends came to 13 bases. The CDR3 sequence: CAWSGRGRGSYEQYF. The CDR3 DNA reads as TGTGCCTGGAGTGGCAGGGGACGGGGCTCCTACGAGCAGTACTTC.

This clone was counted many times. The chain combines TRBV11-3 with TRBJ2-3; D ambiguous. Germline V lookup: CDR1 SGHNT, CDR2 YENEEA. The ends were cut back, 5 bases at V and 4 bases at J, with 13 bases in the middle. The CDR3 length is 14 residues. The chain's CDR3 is CASSAIVPADTQYF. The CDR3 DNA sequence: TGTGCCAGCAGCGCCATAGTTCCGGCAGATACGCAGTATTTT.

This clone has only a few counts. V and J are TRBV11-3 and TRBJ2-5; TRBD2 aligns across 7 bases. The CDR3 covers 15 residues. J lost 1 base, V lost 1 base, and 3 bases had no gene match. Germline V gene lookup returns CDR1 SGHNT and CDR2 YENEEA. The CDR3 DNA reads TGTGCCAGCAGCTTAGGGGCTAGCGGCCAAGAGACCCAGTACTTC. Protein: CASSLGASGQETQYF.

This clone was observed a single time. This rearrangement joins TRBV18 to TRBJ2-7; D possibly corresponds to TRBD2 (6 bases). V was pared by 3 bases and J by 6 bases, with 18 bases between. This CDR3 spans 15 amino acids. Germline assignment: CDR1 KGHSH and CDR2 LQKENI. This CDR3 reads CASSPDGGMVGEQYF. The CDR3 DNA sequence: TGTGCCAGCTCACCCGATGGGGGGATGGTGGGCGAGCAGTACTTC.

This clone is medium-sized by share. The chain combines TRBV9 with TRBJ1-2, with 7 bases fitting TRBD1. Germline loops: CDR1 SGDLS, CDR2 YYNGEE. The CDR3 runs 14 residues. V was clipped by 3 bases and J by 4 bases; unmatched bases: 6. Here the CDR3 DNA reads TGTGCCAGCAGCGGGGCGGGACAGTCCTATGGCTACACCTTC. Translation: CASSGAGQSYGYTF.

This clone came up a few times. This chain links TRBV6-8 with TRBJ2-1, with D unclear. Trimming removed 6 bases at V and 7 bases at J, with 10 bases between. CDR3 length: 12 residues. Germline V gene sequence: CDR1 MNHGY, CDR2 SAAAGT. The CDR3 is CASSPVANEQFF. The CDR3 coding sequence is TGTGCCAGCAGCCCCGTGGCAAATGAGCAGTTCTTC.

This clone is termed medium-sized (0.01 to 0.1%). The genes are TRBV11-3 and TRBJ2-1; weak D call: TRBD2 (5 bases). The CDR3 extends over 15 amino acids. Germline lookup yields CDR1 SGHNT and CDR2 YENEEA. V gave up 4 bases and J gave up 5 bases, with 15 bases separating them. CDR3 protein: CASSSTKDLNNEQFF. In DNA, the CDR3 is TGTGCCAGCAGCTCCACCAAGGACTTAAACAATGAGCAGTTCTTC.

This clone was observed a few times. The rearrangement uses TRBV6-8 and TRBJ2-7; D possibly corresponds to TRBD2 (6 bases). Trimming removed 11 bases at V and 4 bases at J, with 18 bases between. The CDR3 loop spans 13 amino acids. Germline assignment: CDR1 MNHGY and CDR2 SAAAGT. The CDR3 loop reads CAVTRGDRYEQYF. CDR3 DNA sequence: TGTGCCGTCACCCGCGGGGATCGGTACGAGCAGTACTTC.

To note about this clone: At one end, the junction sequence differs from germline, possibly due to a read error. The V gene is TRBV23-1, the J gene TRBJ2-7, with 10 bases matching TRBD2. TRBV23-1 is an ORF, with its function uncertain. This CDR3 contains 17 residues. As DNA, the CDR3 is TGCGCCAGCAGTCAATCGGCCAGCGGGAGGGCCTCCCACGAGCAGTACTTC. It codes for CASSQSASGRASHEQYF.

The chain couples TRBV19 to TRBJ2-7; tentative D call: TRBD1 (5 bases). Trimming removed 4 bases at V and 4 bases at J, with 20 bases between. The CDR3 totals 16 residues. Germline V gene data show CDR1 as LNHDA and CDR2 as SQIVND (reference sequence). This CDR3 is CASSRSDTKGVYEQYF. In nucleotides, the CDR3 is TGTGCCAGTAGTAGATCCGACACCAAAGGGGTTTACGAGCAGTACTTC.

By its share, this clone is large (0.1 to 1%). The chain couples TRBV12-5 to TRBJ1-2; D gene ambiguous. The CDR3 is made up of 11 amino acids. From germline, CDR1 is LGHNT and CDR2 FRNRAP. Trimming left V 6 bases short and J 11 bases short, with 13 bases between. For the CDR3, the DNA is TGTGCTAGTGGCCCCTCACCGGGGTACACCTTC. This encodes CASGPSPGYTF. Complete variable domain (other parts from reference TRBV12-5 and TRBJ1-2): DARVTQTPRHKVTEMGQEVTMRCQPILGHNTVFWYRQTMMQGLELLAYFRNRAPLDDSGMPKDRFSAEMPDATLATLKIQPSEPRDSAVYFCASGPSPGYTFGSGTRLTVV.